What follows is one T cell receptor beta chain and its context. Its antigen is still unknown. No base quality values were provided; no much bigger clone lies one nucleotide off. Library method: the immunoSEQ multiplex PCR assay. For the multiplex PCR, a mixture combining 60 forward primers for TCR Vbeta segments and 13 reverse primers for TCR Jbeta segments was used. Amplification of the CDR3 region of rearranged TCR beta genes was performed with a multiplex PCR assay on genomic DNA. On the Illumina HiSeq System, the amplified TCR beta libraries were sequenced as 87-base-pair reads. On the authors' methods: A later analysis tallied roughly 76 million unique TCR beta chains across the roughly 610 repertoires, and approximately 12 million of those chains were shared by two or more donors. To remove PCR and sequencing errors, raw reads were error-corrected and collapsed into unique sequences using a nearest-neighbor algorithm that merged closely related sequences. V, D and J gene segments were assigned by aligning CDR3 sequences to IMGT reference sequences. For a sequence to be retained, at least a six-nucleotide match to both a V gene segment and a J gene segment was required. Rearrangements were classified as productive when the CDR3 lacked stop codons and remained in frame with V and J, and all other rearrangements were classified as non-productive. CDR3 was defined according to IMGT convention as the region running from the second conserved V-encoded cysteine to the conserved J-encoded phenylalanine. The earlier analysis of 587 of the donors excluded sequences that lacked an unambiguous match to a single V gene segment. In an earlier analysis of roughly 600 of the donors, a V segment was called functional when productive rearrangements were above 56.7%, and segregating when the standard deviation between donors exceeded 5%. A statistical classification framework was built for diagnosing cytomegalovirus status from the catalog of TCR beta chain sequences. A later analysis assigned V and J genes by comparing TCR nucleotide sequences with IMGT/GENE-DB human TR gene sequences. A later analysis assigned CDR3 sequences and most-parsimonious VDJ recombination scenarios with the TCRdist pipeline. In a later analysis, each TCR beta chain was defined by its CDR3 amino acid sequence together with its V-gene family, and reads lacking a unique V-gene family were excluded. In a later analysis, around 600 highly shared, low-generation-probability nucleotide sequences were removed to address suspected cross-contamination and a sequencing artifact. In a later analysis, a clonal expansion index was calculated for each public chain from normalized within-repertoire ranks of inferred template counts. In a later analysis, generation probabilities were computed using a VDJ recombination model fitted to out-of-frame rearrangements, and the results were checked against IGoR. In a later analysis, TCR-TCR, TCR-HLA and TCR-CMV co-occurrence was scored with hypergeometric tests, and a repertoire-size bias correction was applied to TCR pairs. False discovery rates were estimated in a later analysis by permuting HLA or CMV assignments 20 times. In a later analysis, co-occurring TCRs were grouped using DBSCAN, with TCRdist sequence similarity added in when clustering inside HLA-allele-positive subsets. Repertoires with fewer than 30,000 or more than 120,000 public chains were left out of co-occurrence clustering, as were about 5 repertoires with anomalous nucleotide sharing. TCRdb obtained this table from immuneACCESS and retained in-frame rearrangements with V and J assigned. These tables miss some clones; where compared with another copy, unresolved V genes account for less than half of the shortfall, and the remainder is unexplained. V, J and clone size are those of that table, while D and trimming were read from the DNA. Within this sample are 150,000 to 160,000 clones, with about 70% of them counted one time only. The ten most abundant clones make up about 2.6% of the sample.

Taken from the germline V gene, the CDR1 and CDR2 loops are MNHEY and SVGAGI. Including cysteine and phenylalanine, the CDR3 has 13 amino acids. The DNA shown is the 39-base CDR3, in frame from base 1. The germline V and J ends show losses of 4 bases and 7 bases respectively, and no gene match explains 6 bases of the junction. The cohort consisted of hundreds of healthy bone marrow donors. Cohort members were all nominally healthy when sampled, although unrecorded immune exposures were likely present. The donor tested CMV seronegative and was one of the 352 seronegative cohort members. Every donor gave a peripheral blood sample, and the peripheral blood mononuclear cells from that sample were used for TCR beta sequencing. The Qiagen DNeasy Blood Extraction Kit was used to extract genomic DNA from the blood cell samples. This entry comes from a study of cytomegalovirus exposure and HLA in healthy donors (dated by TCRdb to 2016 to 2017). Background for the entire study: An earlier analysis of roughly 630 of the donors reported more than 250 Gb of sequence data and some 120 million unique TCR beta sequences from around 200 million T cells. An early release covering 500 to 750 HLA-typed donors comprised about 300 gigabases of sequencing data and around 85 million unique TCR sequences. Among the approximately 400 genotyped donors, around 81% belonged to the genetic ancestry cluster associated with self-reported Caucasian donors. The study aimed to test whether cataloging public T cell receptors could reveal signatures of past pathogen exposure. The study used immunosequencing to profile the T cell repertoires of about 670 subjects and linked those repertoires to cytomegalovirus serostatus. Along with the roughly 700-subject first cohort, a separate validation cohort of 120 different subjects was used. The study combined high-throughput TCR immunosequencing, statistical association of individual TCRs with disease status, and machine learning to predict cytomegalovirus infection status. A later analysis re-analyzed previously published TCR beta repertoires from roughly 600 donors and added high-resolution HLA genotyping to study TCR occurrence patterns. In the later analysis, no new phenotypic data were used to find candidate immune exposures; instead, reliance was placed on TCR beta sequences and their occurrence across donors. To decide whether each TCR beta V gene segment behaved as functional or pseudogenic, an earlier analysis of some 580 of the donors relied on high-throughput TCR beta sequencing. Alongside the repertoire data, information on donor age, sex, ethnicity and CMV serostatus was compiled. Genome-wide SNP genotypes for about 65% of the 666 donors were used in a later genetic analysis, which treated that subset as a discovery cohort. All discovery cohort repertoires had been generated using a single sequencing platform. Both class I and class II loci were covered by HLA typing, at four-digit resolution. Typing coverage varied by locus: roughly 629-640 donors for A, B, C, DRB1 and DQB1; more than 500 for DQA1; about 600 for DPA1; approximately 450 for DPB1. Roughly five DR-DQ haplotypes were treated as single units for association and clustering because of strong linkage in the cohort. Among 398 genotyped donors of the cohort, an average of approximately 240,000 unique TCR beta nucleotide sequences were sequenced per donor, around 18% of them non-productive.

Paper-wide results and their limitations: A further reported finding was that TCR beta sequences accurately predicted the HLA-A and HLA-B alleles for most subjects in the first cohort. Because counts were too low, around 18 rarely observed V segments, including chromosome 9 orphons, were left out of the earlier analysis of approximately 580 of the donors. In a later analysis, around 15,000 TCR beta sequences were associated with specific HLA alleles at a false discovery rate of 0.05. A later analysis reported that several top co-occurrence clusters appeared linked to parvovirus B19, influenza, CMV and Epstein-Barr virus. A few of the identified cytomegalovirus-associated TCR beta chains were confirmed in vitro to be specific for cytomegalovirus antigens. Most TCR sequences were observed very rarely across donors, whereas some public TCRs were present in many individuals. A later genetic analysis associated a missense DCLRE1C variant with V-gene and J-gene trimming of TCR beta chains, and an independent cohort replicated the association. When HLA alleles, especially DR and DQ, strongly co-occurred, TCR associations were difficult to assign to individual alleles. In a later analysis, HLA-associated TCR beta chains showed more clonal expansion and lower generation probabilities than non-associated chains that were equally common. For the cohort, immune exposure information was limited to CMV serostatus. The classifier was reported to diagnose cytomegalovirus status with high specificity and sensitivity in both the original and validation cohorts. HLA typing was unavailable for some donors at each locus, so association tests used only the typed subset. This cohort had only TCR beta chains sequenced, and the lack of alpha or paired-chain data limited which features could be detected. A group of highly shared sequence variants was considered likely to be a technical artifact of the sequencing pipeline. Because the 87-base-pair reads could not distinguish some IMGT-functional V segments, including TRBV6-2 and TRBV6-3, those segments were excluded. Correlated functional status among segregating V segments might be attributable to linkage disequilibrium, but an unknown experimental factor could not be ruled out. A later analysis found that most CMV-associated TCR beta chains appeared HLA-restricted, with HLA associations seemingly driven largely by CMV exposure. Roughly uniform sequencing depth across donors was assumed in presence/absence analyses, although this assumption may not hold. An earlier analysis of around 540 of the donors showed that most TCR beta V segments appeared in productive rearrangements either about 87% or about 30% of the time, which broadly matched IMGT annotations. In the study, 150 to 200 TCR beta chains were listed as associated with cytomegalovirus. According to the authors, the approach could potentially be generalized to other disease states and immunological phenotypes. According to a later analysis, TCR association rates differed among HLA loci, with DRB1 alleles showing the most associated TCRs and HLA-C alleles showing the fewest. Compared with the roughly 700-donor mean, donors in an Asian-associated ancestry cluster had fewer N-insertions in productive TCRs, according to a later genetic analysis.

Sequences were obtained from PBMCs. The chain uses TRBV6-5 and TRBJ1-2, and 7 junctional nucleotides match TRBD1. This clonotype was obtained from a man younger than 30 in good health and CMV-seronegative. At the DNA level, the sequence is TGTGCCAGCAGTTTCGACAGGGACGCTGGCTACACCTTC. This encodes CASSFDRDAGYTF.